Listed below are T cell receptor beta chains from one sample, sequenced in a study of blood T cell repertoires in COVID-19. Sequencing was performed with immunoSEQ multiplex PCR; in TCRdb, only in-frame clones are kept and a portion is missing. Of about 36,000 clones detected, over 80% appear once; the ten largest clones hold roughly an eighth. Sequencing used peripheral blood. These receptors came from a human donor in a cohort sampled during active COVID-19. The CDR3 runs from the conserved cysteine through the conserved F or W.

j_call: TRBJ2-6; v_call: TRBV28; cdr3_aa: CASRLTALTAGANVLTF
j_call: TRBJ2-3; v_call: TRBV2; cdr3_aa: CASRDRGGGDTQYF
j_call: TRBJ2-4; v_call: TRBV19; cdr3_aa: CASSAPGTRKNIQYF
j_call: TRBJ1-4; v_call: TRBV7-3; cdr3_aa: CASSRDRGEPRGFNEKLFF
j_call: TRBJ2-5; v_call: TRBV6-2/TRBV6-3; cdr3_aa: CASSYSRLAGGLKKETQYF
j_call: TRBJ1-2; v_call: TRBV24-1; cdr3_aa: CATSDANTNYGYTF
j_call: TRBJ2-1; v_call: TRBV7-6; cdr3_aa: CASSLGPLRTGGDRVRNEQFF
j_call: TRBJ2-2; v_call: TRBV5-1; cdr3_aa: CASSTGVPGELFF
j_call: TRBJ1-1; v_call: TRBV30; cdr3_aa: CAWGGERRDTEAFF
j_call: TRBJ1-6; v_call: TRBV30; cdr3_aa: CAWTSGQLNSPLHF
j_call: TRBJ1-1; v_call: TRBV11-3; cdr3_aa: CASSLETGTEAFF
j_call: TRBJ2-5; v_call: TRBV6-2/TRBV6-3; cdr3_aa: CASSQGAAYETQYF
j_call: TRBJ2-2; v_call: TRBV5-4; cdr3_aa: CASSLGRASRDTGELFF
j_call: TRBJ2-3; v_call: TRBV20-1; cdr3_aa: CSAGETDTQYF
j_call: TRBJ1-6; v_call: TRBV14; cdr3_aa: CASSGLGQGGSPLHF
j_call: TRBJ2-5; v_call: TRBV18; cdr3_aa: CASSPGLETQYF
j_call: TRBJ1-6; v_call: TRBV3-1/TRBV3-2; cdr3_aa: CASSQVQGNSPLHF
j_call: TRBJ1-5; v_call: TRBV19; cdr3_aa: CASSIIGGQSQHF
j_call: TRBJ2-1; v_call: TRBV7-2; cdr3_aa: CASSHLILAGAGSYNEQFF
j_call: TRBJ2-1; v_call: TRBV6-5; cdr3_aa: CASRQSGGANNEQFF
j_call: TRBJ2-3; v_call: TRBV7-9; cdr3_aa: CASSILRGTDTQYF
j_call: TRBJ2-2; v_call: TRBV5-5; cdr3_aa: CASSLFRGGETGELFF
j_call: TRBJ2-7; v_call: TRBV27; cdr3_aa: CASSVTGRYEQYF
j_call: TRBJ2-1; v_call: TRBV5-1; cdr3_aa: CASIAGTGTYNEQFF
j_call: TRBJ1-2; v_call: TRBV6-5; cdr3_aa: CASSYVRTGGSYGYTF
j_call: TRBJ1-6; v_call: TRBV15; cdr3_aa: CATSVSDFNSPLHF
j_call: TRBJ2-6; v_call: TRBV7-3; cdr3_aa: CASSFYSGANVLTF
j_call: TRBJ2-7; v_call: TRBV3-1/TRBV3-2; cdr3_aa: CASSEKEDGRLEQYF
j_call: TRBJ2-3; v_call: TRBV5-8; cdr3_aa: CASRSLPGQGLADTQYF
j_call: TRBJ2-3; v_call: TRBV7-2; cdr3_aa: CASSPYAGGHDTQYF
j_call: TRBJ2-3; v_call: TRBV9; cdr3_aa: CASSVSNRAGDTQYF
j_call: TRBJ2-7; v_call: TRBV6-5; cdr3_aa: CASRAGLAAYEQYF
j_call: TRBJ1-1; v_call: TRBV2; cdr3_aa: CASIQGDVTEAFF
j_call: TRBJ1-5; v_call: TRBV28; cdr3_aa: CASSGTGAYQPQHF
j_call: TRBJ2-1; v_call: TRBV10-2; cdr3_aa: CASTIGGLASYNEQFF
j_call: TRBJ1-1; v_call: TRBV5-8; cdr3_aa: CASSLVLGATEAFF
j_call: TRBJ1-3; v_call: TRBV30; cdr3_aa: CAWSVRRSSGNTIYF
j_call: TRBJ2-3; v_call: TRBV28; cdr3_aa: CASSLWGTSGTDTQYF
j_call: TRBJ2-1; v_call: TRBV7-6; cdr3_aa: CASSLAAGSSSSYNEQFF
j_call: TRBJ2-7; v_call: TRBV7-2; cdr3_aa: CASSSGLAGTYEQYF
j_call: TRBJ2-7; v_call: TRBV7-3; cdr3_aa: CASSLYGTGPYEQYF